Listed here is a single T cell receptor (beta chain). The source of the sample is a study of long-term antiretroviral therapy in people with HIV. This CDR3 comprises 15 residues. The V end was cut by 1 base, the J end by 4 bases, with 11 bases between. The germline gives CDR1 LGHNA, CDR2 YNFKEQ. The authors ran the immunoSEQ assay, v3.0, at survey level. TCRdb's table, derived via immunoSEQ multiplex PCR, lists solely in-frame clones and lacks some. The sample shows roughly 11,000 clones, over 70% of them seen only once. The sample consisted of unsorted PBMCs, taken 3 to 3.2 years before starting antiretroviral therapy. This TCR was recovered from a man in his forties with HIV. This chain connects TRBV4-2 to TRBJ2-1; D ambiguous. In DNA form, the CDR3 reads TGTGCCAGCAGCCAAGCAGAGCGCCCGTACAATGAGCAGTTCTTC. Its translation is CASSQAERPYNEQFF.